Listed below are T cell receptor beta chains from one sample, sequenced in a study of blood T cell repertoires in COVID-19. The repertoire was sequenced with immunoSEQ multiplex PCR; TCRdb's copy has only in-frame clones and lacks some. The sample yields tens of thousands of clones, approximately 80% seen once. The material sequenced was peripheral blood. These receptors all stem from a man aged 45 to 65 with COVID-19, enrolled during active disease. The CDR3 runs from the conserved cysteine through the conserved F or W. A D gene is named only where the DNA matches it firmly. Clone size is stated in some rows and not others, as once, few, many or a class when expanded.

clone size: NA
V gene: TRBV12-3/TRBV12-4
J gene: TRBJ1-1
D gene: NA
CDR3 protein: CASSFYRVEAFF
CDR3 DNA: TGTGCCAGCAGTTTTTACAGGGTTGAAGCTTTCTTT

clone size: NA
V gene: TRBV10-1
J gene: TRBJ1-1
D gene: TRBD1
CDR3 protein: CASSESGAGGVEKNTEAFF
CDR3 DNA: TGCGCCAGCAGTGAGTCGGGCGCAGGGGGCGTGGAGAAGAACACTGAAGCTTTCTTT

clone size: once
V gene: TRBV10-3
J gene: TRBJ2-2
D gene: TRBD2
CDR3 protein: CAITGGGTTGELFF
CDR3 DNA: TGTGCCATCACTGGCGGGGGAACGACCGGGGAGCTGTTTTTT

clone size: NA
V gene: TRBV19
J gene: TRBJ2-5
D gene: NA
CDR3 protein: CASSRQVGETQYF
CDR3 DNA: TGTGCCAGTAGTAGACAGGTTGGGGAGACCCAGTACTTC

clone size: NA
V gene: TRBV3-1/TRBV3-2
J gene: TRBJ1-5
D gene: TRBD1
CDR3 protein: CASSQTRGTGDDQPQHF
CDR3 DNA: TGTGCCAGCAGCCAAACTCGCGGGACAGGGGACGATCAGCCCCAGCATTTT

clone size: NA
V gene: TRBV27
J gene: TRBJ2-1
D gene: TRBD2
CDR3 protein: CASSLIAGGVSYNEQFF
CDR3 DNA: TGTGCCAGCAGTCTGATAGCGGGGGGAGTTTCCTACAATGAGCAGTTCTTC

clone size: NA
V gene: TRBV14
J gene: TRBJ1-6
D gene: NA
CDR3 protein: CASSQDQGLNSPLHF
CDR3 DNA: TGTGCCAGCAGCCAAGATCAGGGACTCAATTCACCCCTCCACTTT

clone size: NA
V gene: TRBV12-3/TRBV12-4
J gene: TRBJ1-1
D gene: NA
CDR3 protein: CASSFVRAAEAFF
CDR3 DNA: TGTGCCAGCAGTTTTGTGCGGGCGGCTGAAGCTTTCTTT

clone size: NA
V gene: TRBV10-1
J gene: TRBJ2-3
D gene: TRBD1
CDR3 protein: CASSPGQGARTDTQYF
CDR3 DNA: TGCGCCAGCAGTCCTGGACAGGGGGCGCGTACAGATACGCAGTATTTT

clone size: NA
V gene: TRBV5-4
J gene: TRBJ1-2
D gene: NA
CDR3 protein: CASSLDPGIGNYGYTF
CDR3 DNA: TGTGCCAGCAGCTTGGATCCCGGCATCGGGAACTATGGCTACACCTTC

clone size: NA
V gene: TRBV6-1
J gene: TRBJ1-2
D gene: NA
CDR3 protein: CASSENREGGYTF
CDR3 DNA: TGTGCCAGCAGTGAGAACCGGGAAGGCGGCTACACCTTC